The source of this T cell receptor beta chain is a study of human T cells and chemical hapten exposure. About the research overall: Subjects had 2% DPC placed on about 2 cm by about 2 cm of upper inner arm skin for sensitization. Alopecia areata, totalis and universalis patients, mostly female, were included. Study-wide findings and caveats: Relative to control repertoires, expanded TCRs gave rise to significantly more large CDR3 similarity clusters.

Notes on this clonotype: The antigen is undetermined. This clone may be a read error of a much larger clone one base away.

From germline, CDR1 is SQVTM and CDR2 ANQGSEA. The CDR3 length is 14 residues. TCRdb itself ran the RACE reads through MiXCR, one entry per CDR3 protein. Here the sample spans tens of thousands of distinct CDR3 sequences, 8.5% being singletons. Time point described: patch test 2, 6 weeks after DPC sensitization. Documented treatment: therapeutic diphenylcyclopropenone sensitization with weekly scalp DPC. Unfractionated whole blood yielded the extracted total RNA. This clonotype was sampled from a woman aged 50 to 65 with alopecia areata. Some clones in this sample may be carry-over from other donors' samples. The sequences come from whole blood, collected in connection with sensitization to the hapten diphenylcyclopropenone (DPC). The gene calls are TRBV29-1 and TRBJ1-4; the match to TRBD1 covers 7 bases. The CDR3 protein is CSAVTGAGGEKLSF. The CDR3 DNA is TGCAGCGCTGTCACAGGGGCCGGAGGTGAAAAACTGTCTTTT.